This T cell receptor beta chain was captured in a study of cytomegalovirus exposure and HLA in healthy donors. Whole-study findings and limits: Accounts indicate the classifier identified cytomegalovirus status with strong specificity and sensitivity.

Worth noting for this clone: Its antigen is unknown.

The PCR employed 60 Vbeta primers together with 13 Jbeta primers. Profiled with immunoSEQ multiplex PCR; TCRdb holds only in-frame clones, not every one. This sample has about 59,000 clones, with about 69% found just once. This CDR3 region has 14 residues. CDR1 MDHEN and CDR2 SYDVKM come from the germline V gene. Trimming took off 5 bases at V and 3 bases at J, with 14 bases between the two ends. This receptor was identified in a man younger than 40 in good health and CMV-seropositive. The chain uses TRBV28 and TRBJ2-7; D is undetermined. The sequencing input was PBMCs. Here the CDR3 DNA reads TGTGCCAGCAGTCCTCGACACGATTTCTACGAGCAGTACTTC. Protein sequence: CASSPRHDFYEQYF.